One T cell receptor beta chain is described in this entry. What it recognizes is unknown. A second about 6 to 12 cycle PCR used barcoded and J-beta primers. TCRdb reanalysed the 5' RACE reads using MiXCR and keeps one entry per CDR3 protein. This sample has 1,100,000 or so distinct CDR3 sequences, with more than 35% found just once. The data are from a study of blood T cells in healthy people across ages. General study findings and limits: Since the PBMCs were unsorted, naive and antigen-experienced cells could not be conclusively compared. Donor CMV status, an unknown factor, possibly confounded changes in expanded clonotypes. Across the age range, TCR beta diversity per million T cells fell in a roughly linear way. Fewer expanded clones and more diversity marked long-lived versus aged donors.

This receptor was identified in a woman aged 55-69 years in good health. Sequencing input: blood.

CDR3 region: CASSGGRGDGETQYF. For the CDR3, the DNA is TGCGCCAGCAGCGGTGGACGGGGGGACGGGGAGACCCAGTACTTC. The chain carries TRBV5-1 and TRBJ2-5; 7 bases map to TRBD2. V dropped 4 bases and J dropped 5; count of bases not matched to a gene: 11. Germline V gene lookup returns CDR1 SGHRS and CDR2 YFSETQ. CDR3 length: 15 amino acids.